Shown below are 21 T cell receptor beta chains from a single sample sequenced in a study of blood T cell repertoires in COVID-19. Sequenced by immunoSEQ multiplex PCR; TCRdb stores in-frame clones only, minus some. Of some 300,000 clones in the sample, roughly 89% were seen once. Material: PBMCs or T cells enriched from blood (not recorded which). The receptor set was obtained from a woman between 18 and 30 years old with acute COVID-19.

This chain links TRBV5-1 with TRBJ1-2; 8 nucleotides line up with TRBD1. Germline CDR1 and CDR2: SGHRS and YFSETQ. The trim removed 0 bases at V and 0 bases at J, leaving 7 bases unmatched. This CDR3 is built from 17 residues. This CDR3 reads CASSLGRTGLTNYGYTF. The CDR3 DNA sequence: TGCGCCAGCAGCTTGGGCCGGACAGGGCTAACTAACTATGGCTACACCTTC.

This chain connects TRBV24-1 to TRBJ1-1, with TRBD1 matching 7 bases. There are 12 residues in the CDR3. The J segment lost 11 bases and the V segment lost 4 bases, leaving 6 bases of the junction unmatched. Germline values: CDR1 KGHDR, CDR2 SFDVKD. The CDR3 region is CATSEQTGRAFF. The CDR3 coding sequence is TGTGCCACCAGTGAACAGACAGGGAGGGCTTTCTTT.

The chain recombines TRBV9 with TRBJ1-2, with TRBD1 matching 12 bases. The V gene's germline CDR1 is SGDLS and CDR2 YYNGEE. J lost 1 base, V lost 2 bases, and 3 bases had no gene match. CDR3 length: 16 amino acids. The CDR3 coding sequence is TGTGCCAGCAGCGTGGGGACAGGGGGCGGTAACTATGGCTACACCTTC. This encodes CASSVGTGGGNYGYTF.

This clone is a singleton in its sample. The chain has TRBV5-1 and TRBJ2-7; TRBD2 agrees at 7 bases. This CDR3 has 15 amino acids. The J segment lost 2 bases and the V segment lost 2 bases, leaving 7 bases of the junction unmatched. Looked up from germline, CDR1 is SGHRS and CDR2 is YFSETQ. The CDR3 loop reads CASSFLAEGTYEQYF. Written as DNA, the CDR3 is TGCGCCAGCAGCTTCCTAGCGGAGGGAACCTACGAGCAGTACTTC. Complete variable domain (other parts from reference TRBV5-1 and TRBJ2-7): KAGVTQTPRYLIKTRGQQVTLSCSPISGHRSVSWYQQTPGQGLQFLFEYFSETQRNKGNFPGRFSGRQFSNSRSEMNVSTLELGDSALYLCASSFLAEGTYEQYFGPGTRLTVT.

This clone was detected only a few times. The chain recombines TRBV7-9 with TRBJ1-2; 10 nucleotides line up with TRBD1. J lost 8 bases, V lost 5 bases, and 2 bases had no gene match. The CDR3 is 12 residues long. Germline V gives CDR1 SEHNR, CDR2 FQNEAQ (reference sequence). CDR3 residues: CASSRDRGGYTF. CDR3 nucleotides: TGTGCCAGCAGCCGGGACAGGGGAGGCTACACCTTC.

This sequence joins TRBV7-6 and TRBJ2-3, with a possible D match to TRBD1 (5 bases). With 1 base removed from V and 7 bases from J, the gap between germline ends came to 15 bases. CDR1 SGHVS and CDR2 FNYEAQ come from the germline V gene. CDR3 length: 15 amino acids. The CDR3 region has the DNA TGTGCCAGCAGCTTAGACAGGTCCCGCCGGAATACGCAGTATTTT. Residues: CASSLDRSRRNTQYF.

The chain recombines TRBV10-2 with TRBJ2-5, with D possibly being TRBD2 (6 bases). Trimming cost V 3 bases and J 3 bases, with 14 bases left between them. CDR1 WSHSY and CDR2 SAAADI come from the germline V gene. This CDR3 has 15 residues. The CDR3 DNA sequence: TGCGCCAGCAGTGACGCCGGGGGAAGGGAAGAGACCCAGTACTTC. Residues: CASSDAGGREETQYF.

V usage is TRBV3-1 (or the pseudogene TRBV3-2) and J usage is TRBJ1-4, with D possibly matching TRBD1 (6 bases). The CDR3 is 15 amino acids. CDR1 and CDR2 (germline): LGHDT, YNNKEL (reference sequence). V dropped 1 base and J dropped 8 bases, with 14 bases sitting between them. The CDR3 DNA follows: TGTGCCAGCAGCCAAGCAGGGGCAAGGAGGGAAAAACTGTTTTTT. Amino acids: CASSQAGARREKLFF.

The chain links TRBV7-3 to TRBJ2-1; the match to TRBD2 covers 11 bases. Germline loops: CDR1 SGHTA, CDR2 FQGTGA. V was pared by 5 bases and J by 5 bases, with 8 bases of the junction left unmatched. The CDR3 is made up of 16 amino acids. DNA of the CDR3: TGTGCCAGCAGCCCTACTAGCGGGAGCGTCGACAATGAGCAGTTCTTC. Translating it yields CASSPTSGSVDNEQFF. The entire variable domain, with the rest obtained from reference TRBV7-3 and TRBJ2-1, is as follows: GAGVSQTPSNKVTEKGKYVELRCDPISGHTALYWYRQSLGQGPEFLIYFQGTGAADDSGLPNDRFFAVRPEGSVSTLKIQRTERGDSAVYLCASSPTSGSVDNEQFFGPGTRLTVL.

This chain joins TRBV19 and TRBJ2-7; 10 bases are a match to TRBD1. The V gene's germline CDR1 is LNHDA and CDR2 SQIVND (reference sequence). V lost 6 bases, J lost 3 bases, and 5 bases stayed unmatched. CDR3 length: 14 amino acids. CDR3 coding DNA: TGTGCCAGTAGCCCGGGACAGGGGATCTACGAGCAGTACTTC. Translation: CASSPGQGIYEQYF.

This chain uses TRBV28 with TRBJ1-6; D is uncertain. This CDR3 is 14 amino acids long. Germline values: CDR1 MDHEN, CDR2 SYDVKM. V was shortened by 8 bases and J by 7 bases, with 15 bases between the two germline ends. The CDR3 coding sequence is TGTGCCAGCTATACTCGGGAGAGGAATTCACCCCTCCACTTT. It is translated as CASYTRERNSPLHF.

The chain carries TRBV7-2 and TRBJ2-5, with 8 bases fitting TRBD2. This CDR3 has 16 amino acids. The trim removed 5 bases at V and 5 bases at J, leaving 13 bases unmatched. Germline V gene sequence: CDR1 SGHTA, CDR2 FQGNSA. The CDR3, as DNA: TGTGCCAGCAGCAAACCGATCCAGGGCGGGGGGGAGACCCAGTACTTC. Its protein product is CASSKPIQGGGETQYF.

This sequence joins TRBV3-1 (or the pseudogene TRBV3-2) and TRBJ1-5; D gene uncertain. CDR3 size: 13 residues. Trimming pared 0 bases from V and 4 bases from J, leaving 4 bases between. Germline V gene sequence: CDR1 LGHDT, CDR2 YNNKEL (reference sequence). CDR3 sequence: CASSQDRNQPQHF. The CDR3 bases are TGTGCCAGCAGCCAAGATCGGAATCAGCCCCAGCATTTT.

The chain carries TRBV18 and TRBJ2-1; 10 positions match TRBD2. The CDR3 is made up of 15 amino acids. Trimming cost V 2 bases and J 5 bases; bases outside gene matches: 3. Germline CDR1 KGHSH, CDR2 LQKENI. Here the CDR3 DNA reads TGTGCCAGCTCACCAACAGGACTAGCGGACAATGAGCAGTTCTTC. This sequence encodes CASSPTGLADNEQFF.

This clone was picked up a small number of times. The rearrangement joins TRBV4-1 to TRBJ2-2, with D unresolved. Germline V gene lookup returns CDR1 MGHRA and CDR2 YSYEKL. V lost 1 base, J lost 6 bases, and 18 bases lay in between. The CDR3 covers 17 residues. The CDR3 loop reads CASSQVLRYSSAGELFF. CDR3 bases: TGCGCCAGCAGCCAAGTTTTAAGATACTCAAGCGCCGGGGAGCTGTTTTTT.

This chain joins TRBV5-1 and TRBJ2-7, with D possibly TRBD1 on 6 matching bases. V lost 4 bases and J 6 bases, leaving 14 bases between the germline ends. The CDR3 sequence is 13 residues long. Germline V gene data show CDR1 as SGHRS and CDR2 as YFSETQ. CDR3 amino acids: CASSGMDSSEQYF. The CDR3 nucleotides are TGCGCCAGCAGCGGAATGGACAGTTCCGAGCAGTACTTC.

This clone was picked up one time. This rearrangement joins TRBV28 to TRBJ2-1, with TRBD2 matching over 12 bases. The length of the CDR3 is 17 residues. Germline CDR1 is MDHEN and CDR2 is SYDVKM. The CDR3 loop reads CGAAGLAGGGSYNEQFF. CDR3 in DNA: TGTGGAGCCGCGGGGCTAGCGGGAGGGGGCTCCTACAATGAGCAGTTCTTC. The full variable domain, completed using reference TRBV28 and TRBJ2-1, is DVKVTQSSRYLVKRTGEKVFLECVQDMDHENMFWYRQDPGLGLRLIYFSYDVKMKEKGDIPEGYSVSREKKERFSLILESASTNQTSMYLCGAAGLAGGGSYNEQFFGPGTRLTVL.

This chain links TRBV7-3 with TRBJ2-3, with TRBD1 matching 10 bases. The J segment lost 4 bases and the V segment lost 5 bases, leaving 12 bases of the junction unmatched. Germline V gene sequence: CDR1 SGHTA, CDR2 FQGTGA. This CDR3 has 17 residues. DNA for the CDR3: TGTGCCAGCAGCCCAGGGACAGGGGTCGACTTGGCAGATACGCAGTATTTT. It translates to CASSPGTGVDLADTQYF.

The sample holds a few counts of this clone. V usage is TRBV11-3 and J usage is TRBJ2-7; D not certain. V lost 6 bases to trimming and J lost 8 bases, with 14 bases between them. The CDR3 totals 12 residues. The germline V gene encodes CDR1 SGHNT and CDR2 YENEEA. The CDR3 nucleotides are TGTGCCAGCAGGACACGCGAAGAACAGCAGTACTTC. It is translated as CASRTREEQQYF. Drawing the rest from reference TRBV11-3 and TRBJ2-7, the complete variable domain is EAGVVQSPRYKIIEKKQPVAFWCNPISGHNTLYWYLQNLGQGPELLIRYENEEAVDDSQLPKDRFSAERLKGVDSTLKIQPAELGDSAVYLCASRTREEQQYFGPGTRLTVT.

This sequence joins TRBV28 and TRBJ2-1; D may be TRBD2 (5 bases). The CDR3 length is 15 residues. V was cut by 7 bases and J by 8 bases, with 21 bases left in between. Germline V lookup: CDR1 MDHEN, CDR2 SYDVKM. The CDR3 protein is CASTLSGIPHDEQFF. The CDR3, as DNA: TGTGCCAGCACCCTCTCGGGAATCCCGCACGATGAGCAGTTCTTC.

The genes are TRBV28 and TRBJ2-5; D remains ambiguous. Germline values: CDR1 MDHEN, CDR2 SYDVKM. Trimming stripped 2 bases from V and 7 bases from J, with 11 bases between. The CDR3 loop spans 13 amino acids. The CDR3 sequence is CASSLVRRGTQYF. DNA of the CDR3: TGTGCCAGCAGTTTAGTTAGGAGAGGGACCCAGTACTTC.